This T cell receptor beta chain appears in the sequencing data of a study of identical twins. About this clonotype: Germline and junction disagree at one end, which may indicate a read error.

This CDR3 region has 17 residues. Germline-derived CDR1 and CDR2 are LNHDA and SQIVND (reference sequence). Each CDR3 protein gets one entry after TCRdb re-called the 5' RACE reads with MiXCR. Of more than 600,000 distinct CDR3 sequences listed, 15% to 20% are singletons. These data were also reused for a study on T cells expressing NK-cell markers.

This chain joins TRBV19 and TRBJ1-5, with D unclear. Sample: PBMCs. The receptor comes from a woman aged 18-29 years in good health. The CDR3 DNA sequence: TGTGCCAGTAGTCTATTTGACACCACCTTTAACAATCAGCCCGAGCATTTT. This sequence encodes CASSLFDTTFNNQPEHF.